The 29 T cell receptor beta chains below come from one sample, sequenced in a study of neurological immune-mediated disorders. TCRdb reanalysed the 5' RACE reads using MiXCR and keeps one entry per CDR3 protein. This repertoire shows more than 75,000 distinct CDR3 sequences, roughly 3.5% found once; its top ten account for roughly 2.9%. The material sequenced was PBMCs. The receptors were gathered from a woman in her fifties or sixties with multiple sclerosis.

In its sample, this clonotype was seen many times. The CDR3: CASSLNPVGEQYF. The CDR3 DNA sequence: TGTGCCAGCAGCTTAAATCCTGTGGGCGAGCAGTACTTC. This chain links TRBV7-2 with TRBJ2-7, with D uncertain. The germline V gene encodes CDR1 SGHTA and CDR2 FQGNSA. V lost 2 bases to trimming and J lost 6 bases, with 11 bases between them. This CDR3 is 13 amino acids long.

This clonotype was picked up many times. V and J are TRBV3-1 and TRBJ1-6; a weak D match, TRBD1 (5 bases). V was clipped by 6 bases and J by 2 bases, with 14 bases between them. This CDR3 is built from 16 residues. The germline V gene has CDR1 LGHDT and CDR2 YNNKEL (reference sequence). CDR3 amino acids: CASSIHRDAYNSPLHF. In nucleotides, the CDR3 is TGTGCCAGCAGTATACACCGGGACGCCTATAATTCACCCCTCCACTTT.

This clonotype was seen at least ten times. The chain employs TRBV25-1 and TRBJ2-1, with 8 bases that match TRBD2. CDR1 MGHDK and CDR2 SYGVNS come from the germline V gene. This CDR3 spans 15 amino acids. V trimming: 9 bases; J trimming: 7 bases; junction bases outside the gene matches: 14. The CDR3 DNA reads as TGTGCCAGACCGAGTGGGGGACTAGAGCTGAATGAGCAGTTCTTC. Protein product: CARPSGGLELNEQFF.

This clonotype was observed many times. The V gene is TRBV6-5, the J gene TRBJ2-5, with D possibly TRBD2 on 5 matching bases. The CDR3 runs 13 residues. Germline loops: CDR1 MNHEY, CDR2 SVGAGI. V gave up 1 base and J gave up 5 bases, with 8 bases separating them. The DNA of the CDR3 is TGTGCCAGCAGTTACTTCCGAGGGGAGACCCAGTACTTC. Translated, it gives CASSYFRGETQYF.

This clonotype was detected ten times or more. The chain carries TRBV20-1 and TRBJ1-1, with unresolved D. This CDR3 spans 14 amino acids. Germline CDR1 and CDR2: DFQATT and SNEGSKA (reference sequence). V was pared by 6 bases and J by 1 base, with 15 bases between. The CDR3 here is CSAKDTPWNTEAFF. Here the CDR3 DNA reads TGCAGTGCAAAAGACACACCCTGGAACACTGAAGCTTTCTTT.

This clonotype was seen repeatedly, ten times or more. The chain recombines TRBV5-1 with TRBJ2-5, with 9 bases matching TRBD1. Trimming took 4 bases from V and 4 from J; bases not matched to a gene: 5. Per germline, CDR1 SGHRS and CDR2 YFSETQ. The CDR3 sequence is 14 residues long. The CDR3 DNA follows: TGCGCCAGCAGCGGGGGACAGGGATCAGAGACCCAGTACTTC. The encoded protein is CASSGGQGSETQYF.

This clonotype was picked up many times. This sequence joins TRBV6-6 and TRBJ2-1; TRBD1 might be the D (5 bases). Germline V CDR1 and CDR2: MNHNY, SVGAGI (reference sequence). The length of the CDR3 is 14 residues. The V gene lost 2 bases and the J gene lost 5 bases, with 10 bases spanning the gap. CDR3 bases: TGTGCCAGCAGTTACGGCAGGGTCAACAATGAGCAGTTCTTC. The encoded protein is CASSYGRVNNEQFF.

As for this clonotype: Given the absence of the conserved phenylalanine or tryptophan at the CDR3 end, a read error is likely. V gene TRBV10-2 combines with J gene TRBJ2-5; 7 nucleotides agree with TRBD1. CDR1 is WSHSY and CDR2 is SAAADI in the germline V gene. The CDR3 is 19 residues long. Trimming cost V 0 bases and J 3 bases; bases outside gene matches: 16. For the CDR3, the DNA is TGCGCCAGCAGTGAGTCGGTCGGTGTGATGGGACAGAATAAAGAGACCCAGTACAAC. It translates to CASSESVGVMGQNKETQYN.

This clonotype was seen at least ten times. V gene TRBV6-5 combines with J gene TRBJ1-6; no firm D call. Trimming stripped 0 bases from V and 16 bases from J, with 7 bases between. The CDR3 totals 11 residues. Germline V lookup: CDR1 MNHEY, CDR2 SVGAGI. The CDR3 spells CASSYSGELHF. The CDR3 region has the DNA TGTGCCAGCAGTTACTCGGGTGAGCTCCACTTT.

This clonotype was counted at least ten times. The V call is TRBV5-1, the J call TRBJ2-7; D gene unclear. V lost 7 bases to trimming and J lost 4 bases, with 12 bases between them. The CDR3 covers 12 residues. Germline V gene data show CDR1 as SGHRS and CDR2 as YFSETQ. CDR3 DNA sequence: TGCGCCAGCTCCAGTCAAGGTTACGAGCAGTACTTC. This codes for CASSSQGYEQYF. Combining the CDR3 with reference TRBV5-1 and TRBJ2-7 gives the whole variable domain KAGVTQTPRYLIKTRGQQVTLSCSPISGHRSVSWYQQTPGQGLQFLFEYFSETQRNKGNFPGRFSGRQFSNSRSEMNVSTLELGDSALYLCASSSQGYEQYFGPGTRLTVT.

This clonotype was counted a few times. A read error may explain this, as a much larger clone is one base away. The gene calls are TRBV7-2 and TRBJ2-5; weak D call: TRBD2 (6 bases). CDR1 and CDR2 (germline): SGHTA, FQGNSA. The length of the CDR3 is 14 residues. Trimming pared 0 bases from V and 10 bases from J, leaving 15 bases between. Written as DNA, the CDR3 is TGTGCCAGCAGCTTAGCCGGTCCTCGGGGGAACCAGTACTTC. Translating it yields CASSLAGPRGNQYF.

This clonotype was found many times. The chain carries TRBV7-9 and TRBJ2-1, with D perhaps matching TRBD1 or TRBD2 (6 bases each). CDR1 is SEHNR and CDR2 is FQNEAQ in the germline V gene (reference sequence). The CDR3 contains 16 residues. Deletions cut 0 bases from V and 2 bases from J, with 11 bases between. The CDR3 protein is CASSLAGGRTYNEQFF. The CDR3 bases are TGTGCCAGCAGCTTAGCGGGGGGCCGGACCTACAATGAGCAGTTCTTC.

Ten or more counts support this clonotype. This chain connects TRBV6-5 to TRBJ1-1; possible D gene TRBD1, 6 bases. Germline V gene sequence: CDR1 MNHEY, CDR2 SVGAGI. V lost 2 bases to trimming and J lost 4 bases, with 14 bases between them. This CDR3 is built from 15 residues. For the CDR3, the DNA is TGTGCCAGCAGTTACGTGGGGGCGCGTGCCACTGAAGCTTTCTTT. As protein: CASSYVGARATEAFF.

This clonotype was recorded at least ten times. The V and J genes are TRBV29-1 and TRBJ2-7; 9 bases are shared with TRBD1. Germline-derived CDR1 and CDR2 are SQVTM and ANQGSEA. The CDR3 is 12 amino acids. V was clipped by 4 bases and J by 3 bases; unmatched bases: 1. The CDR3 protein is CSVGQGVYEQYF. The CDR3 DNA reads TGCAGCGTTGGACAGGGGGTCTACGAGCAGTACTTC.

This chain links TRBV7-2 with TRBJ2-7; D is ambiguous. Germline V gives CDR1 SGHTA, CDR2 FQGNSA. There are 13 residues in the CDR3. Trimming pared 3 bases from V and 3 bases from J, leaving 9 bases between. In DNA, the CDR3 is TGTGCCAGCAGCTTCTCCAGAAACTACGAGCAGTACTTC. It codes for CASSFSRNYEQYF.

This clonotype appeared many times. The chain has TRBV5-1 and TRBJ2-7; 7 bases match TRBD1. The CDR3 is 14 residues long. CDR1 is SGHRS and CDR2 is YFSETQ in the germline V gene. Unmatched junction bases numbered 6, after V lost 4 bases and J lost 2 bases. The CDR3 coding sequence is TGCGCCAGCAGCCCTTCGGGACAGACCTACGAGCAGTACTTC. This sequence encodes CASSPSGQTYEQYF.

This clonotype was counted many times. The chain has TRBV18 and TRBJ1-2; the D is unclear. The CDR3 sequence is 13 residues long. Germline V gene lookup returns CDR1 KGHSH and CDR2 LQKENI. V was shortened by 3 bases and J by 5 bases, with 10 bases between the two germline ends. CDR3 amino acids: CASSPGLEYGYTF. The CDR3, as DNA: TGTGCCAGCTCACCTGGGCTCGAGTATGGCTACACCTTC.

This clonotype has a count of ten or more. V and J are TRBV5-1 and TRBJ2-7, with D maybe TRBD2 (5 bases). V gave up 2 bases and J gave up 5 bases, with 17 bases separating them. The CDR3 spans 15 residues. Germline CDR1 and CDR2: SGHRS and YFSETQ. CDR3 sequence (DNA): TGCGCCAGCAGCTTAGTGGAGGCCAGGTTCCACGAGCAGTACTTC. Residues: CASSLVEARFHEQYF.

This clonotype showed up many times. The chain couples TRBV20-1 to TRBJ2-1; 11 nucleotides align to TRBD2. Germline-derived CDR1 and CDR2 are DFQATT and SNEGSKA (reference sequence). The CDR3 contains 13 residues. CDR3 loop: CTSLAGGYNEQFF. The CDR3 DNA reads TGCACCTCGCTAGCGGGGGGCTACAATGAGCAGTTCTTC.

In its sample, this clonotype was seen many times. The chain recombines TRBV3-1 with TRBJ2-4; D possibly uses TRBD1 or TRBD2 (6 bases each). The CDR3 runs to 18 residues. Trimming shortened V by 1 base and J by 4 bases, and 20 bases separated the two germline ends. Germline V CDR1 and CDR2: LGHDT, YNNKEL (reference sequence). For the CDR3, the DNA is TGTGCCAGCAGCCAAGCCTGGGGGGCGCCGGGCGGAAAAAACATTCAGTACTTC. This codes for CASSQAWGAPGGKNIQYF.

This chain joins TRBV7-2 and TRBJ1-5; TRBD1 agrees at 9 bases. The CDR3 contains 18 residues. Looked up from germline, CDR1 is SGHTA and CDR2 is FQGNSA. V shed 1 base and J 3 bases; nucleotides not matched to a gene: 10. As DNA, the CDR3 is TGTGCCAGCAGCTTAGTTCCAGCGGGACAGGGTCACAATCAGCCCCAGCATTTT. Translated, it gives CASSLVPAGQGHNQPQHF.

This clonotype was seen at least ten times. The J gene is TRBJ1-2, the V gene TRBV7-6, with TRBD1 identical over 8 bases. From germline, CDR1 is SGHVS and CDR2 FNYEAQ. This CDR3 contains 13 residues. Unmatched junction bases numbered 5, after V lost 5 bases and J lost 6 bases. CDR3 nucleotides: TGTGCCAGCAGCCAACAGGGGGACGATGGCTACACCTTC. Encoded protein: CASSQQGDDGYTF.

In this sample, this clonotype turned up many times. The gene calls are TRBV12-5 and TRBJ2-1; 9 positions agree with TRBD1. There are 14 residues in the CDR3. Germline loops: CDR1 LGHNT, CDR2 FRNRAP. With 10 bases clipped from V and 4 bases from J, the junction kept 8 bases outside the gene matches. This chain's CDR3 is CATVPGQGYNEQFF. CDR3 DNA sequence: TGTGCTACCGTACCGGGACAGGGTTACAATGAGCAGTTCTTC.

This clonotype was observed at least ten times. The chain recombines TRBV24-1 with TRBJ2-3; 7 bases map to TRBD1. In germline, CDR1 is KGHDR, CDR2 SFDVKD. This CDR3 contains 18 residues. V lost 6 bases to trimming and J lost 3 bases; unmatched junction nucleotides: 17. CDR3: CATSHATGTVIFTDTQYF. DNA for the CDR3: TGTGCCACCAGTCACGCGACAGGGACGGTAATATTTACAGATACGCAGTATTTT.

This clonotype was seen ten or more times. The V and J genes are TRBV5-1 and TRBJ2-7; 15 bases fit TRBD2. V dropped 3 bases and J dropped 7; count of bases not matched to a gene: 2. CDR3 length: 14 residues. Germline V gives CDR1 SGHRS, CDR2 YFSETQ. DNA of the CDR3: TGCGCCAGCAGCTGGACTAGCGGGGGGGGTGAGCAGTACTTC. Its translation: CASSWTSGGGEQYF.

This clonotype was detected many times. The chain joins TRBV5-1 to TRBJ2-5; D tentatively fits TRBD1 or TRBD2 (6 bases each). The length of the CDR3 is 15 residues. CDR1 is SGHRS, CDR2 YFSETQ, per germline. The V end was cut by 2 bases, the J end by 4 bases, with 15 bases between. In DNA form, the CDR3 reads TGCGCCAGCAGCTTTAGCGGACAGTCCGGAGAGACCCAGTACTTC. Its protein is CASSFSGQSGETQYF. The whole variable domain, filled in from reference TRBV5-1 and TRBJ2-5, reads KAGVTQTPRYLIKTRGQQVTLSCSPISGHRSVSWYQQTPGQGLQFLFEYFSETQRNKGNFPGRFSGRQFSNSRSEMNVSTLELGDSALYLCASSFSGQSGETQYFGPGTRLLVL.

Note on this clonotype: A much larger clone lies one base from this, so it may be a read error. The chain links TRBV6-5 to TRBJ2-3; perhaps TRBD2 as D (5 bases). Germline V gene lookup returns CDR1 MNHEY and CDR2 SVGAGI. The CDR3 extends over 13 amino acids. In DNA, the CDR3 is TGTGCCAGCAGTTACGGAGAGGGAGATAAGCAGTATTTT. It encodes CASSYGEGDKQYF.

This clonotype was found many times. The chain employs TRBV6-5 and TRBJ1-1; perhaps TRBD1 as D (5 bases). The CDR3 loop spans 14 amino acids. Germline CDR1 and CDR2: MNHEY and SVGAGI. V dropped 0 bases and J dropped 4 bases, with 9 bases sitting between them. The CDR3 coding sequence is TGTGCCAGCAGTTACTCGAAAGGGGCCACTGAAGCTTTCTTT. Protein: CASSYSKGATEAFF.

This clonotype showed up many times. This CDR3 reads CSADRGSNTEAFF. CDR3 DNA sequence: TGCAGCGCTGACAGGGGATCGAACACTGAAGCTTTCTTT. This chain joins TRBV29-1 and TRBJ1-1; 8 bases match TRBD1. V was clipped by 7 bases and J by 1 base; unmatched bases: 5. CDR1 SQVTM and CDR2 ANQGSEA come from the germline V gene. The CDR3 has 13 amino acids.